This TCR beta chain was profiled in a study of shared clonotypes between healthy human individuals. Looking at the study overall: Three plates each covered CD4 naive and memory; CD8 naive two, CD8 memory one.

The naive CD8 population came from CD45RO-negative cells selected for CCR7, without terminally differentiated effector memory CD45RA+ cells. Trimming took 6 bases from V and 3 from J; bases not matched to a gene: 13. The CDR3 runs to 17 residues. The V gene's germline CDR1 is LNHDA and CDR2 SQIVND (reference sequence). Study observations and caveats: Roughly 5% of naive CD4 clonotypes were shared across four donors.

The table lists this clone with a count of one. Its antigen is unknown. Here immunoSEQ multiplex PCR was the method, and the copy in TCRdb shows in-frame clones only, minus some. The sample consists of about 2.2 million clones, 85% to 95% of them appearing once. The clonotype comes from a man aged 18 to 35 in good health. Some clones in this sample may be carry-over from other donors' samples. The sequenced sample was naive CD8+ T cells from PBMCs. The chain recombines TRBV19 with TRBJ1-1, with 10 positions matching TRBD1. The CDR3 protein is CASRNPLGQGGYTEAFF. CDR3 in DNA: TGTGCCAGTAGAAACCCTCTTGGACAGGGGGGTTACACTGAAGCTTTCTTT.